The source of this T cell receptor (beta chain) is a study of blood T cells in healthy people across ages. No fewer than 6.5 million PBMCs went into each sample. Study outcomes and limitations: Without sorted subsets, naive and antigen-experienced compartments could not be conclusively compared. Diversity was higher, and naive CD4+ cells more numerous, in long-lived donors than in aged donors.

The authors ran a second PCR of roughly 6 to 12 cycles using a sample-barcoded 5' primer and a J-beta primer mix. TCRdb reprocessed the 5' RACE reads via MiXCR and lists one record per CDR3 protein. The sample records about 900,000 distinct CDR3 sequences, roughly 60% being singletons. As concerns this clonotype: Its cognate antigen is unknown.

Germline V gene lookup returns CDR1 MRHNA and CDR2 SNTAGT. CDR3 length equals 15 residues. Trimming cost V 0 bases and J 0 bases; bases outside gene matches: 0. Sample: blood. J is TRBJ2-3 and V is TRBV6-4; 7 bases fit TRBD1. The source is a young man in good health. CDR3 loop: CASSDSTGSTDTQYF. The CDR3 DNA sequence: TGTGCCAGCAGTGACTCGACAGGGAGCACAGATACGCAGTATTTT.